This TCR beta chain was documented in a study of OX40 agonist ivuxolimab in advanced cancers. Study summary: An anti-OX40 (CD134) antibody with agonistic activity, ivuxolimab, was administered to patients.

Exclusion applied to patients with autoimmune disease history or systemic immunosuppression. Study results and limitations: CD4+ T cells averaged fewer expanded clones than CD8+ T cells. The antigens recognized by the expanded peripheral T cells, that is their antigen specificity, were not determined.

On this clone: Its antigen is undetermined.

The method was immunoSEQ multiplex PCR; TCRdb's version includes in-frame clones alone and lacks a portion of them. The repertoire holds about 48,000 clones, with around 89% as singletons. Trimming pared 8 bases from V and 15 bases from J, leaving 18 bases between. The CDR3 has 11 residues. CDR1 is MGHDK, CDR2 SYGVNS, per germline. The chain uses TRBV25-1 and TRBJ2-3, with D tentatively TRBD1 or TRBD2 (7 bases each). This specimen consisted of CD4+ or CD8+ T cells sorted from blood, obtained in a trial of the OX40 agonist ivuxolimab. This TCR was recovered from an adult with an advanced solid tumor such as melanoma, head and neck, liver or kidney cancer. CDR3 sequence (DNA): TGTGCCAGCGGAGAGGGGGGGACAGAATATTTT. Amino acid sequence: CASGEGGTEYF.